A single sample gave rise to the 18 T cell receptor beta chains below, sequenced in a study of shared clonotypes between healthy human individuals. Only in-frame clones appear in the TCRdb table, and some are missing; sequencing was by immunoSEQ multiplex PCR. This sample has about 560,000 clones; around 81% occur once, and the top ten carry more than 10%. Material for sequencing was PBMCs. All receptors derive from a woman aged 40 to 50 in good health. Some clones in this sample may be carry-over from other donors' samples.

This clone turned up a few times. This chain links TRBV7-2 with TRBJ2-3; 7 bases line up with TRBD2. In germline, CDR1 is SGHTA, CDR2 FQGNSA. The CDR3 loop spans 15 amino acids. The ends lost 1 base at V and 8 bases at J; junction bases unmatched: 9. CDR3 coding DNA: TGTGCCAGCAGCTTAGGGTCTAGCGGAACCGCTACGCAGTATTTT. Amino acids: CASSLGSSGTATQYF. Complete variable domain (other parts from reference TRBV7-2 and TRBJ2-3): GAGVSQSPSNKVTEKGKDVELRCDPISGHTALYWYRQSLGQGLEFLIYFQGNSAPDKSGLPSDRFSAERTGGSVSTLTIQRTQQEDSAVYLCASSLGSSGTATQYFGPGTRLTVL.

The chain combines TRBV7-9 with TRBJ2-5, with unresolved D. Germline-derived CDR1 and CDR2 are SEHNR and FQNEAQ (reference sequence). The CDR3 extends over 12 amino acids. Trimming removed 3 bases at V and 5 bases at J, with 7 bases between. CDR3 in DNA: TGTGCCAGCAGCTTCCTGGGTGAGACCCAGTACTTC. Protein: CASSFLGETQYF. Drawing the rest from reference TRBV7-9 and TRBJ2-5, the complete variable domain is DTGVSQNPRHKITKRGQNVTFRCDPISEHNRLYWYRQTLGQGPEFLTYFQNEAQLEKSRLLSDRFSAERPKGSFSTLEIQRTEQGDSAMYLCASSFLGETQYFGPGTRLLVL.

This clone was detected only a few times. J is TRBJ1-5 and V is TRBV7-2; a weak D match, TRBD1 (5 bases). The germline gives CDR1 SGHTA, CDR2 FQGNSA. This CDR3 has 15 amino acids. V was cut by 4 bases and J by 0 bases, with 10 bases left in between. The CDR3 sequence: CASSSYRNSNQPQHF. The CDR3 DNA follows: TGTGCCAGCAGCTCTTACAGGAATAGCAATCAGCCCCAGCATTTT.

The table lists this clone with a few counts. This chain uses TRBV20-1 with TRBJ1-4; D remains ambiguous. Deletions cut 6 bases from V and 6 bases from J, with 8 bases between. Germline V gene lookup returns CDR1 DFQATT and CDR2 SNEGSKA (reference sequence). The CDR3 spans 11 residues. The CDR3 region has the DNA TGCAGTGCAAGGGTATATGAAAAACTGTTTTTT. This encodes CSARVYEKLFF.

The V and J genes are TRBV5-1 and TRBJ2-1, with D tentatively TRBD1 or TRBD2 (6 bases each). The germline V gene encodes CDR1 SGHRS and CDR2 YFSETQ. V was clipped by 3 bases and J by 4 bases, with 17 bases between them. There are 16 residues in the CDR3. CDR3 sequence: CASSWRAGRGYNEQFF. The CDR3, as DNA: TGCGCCAGCAGCTGGAGGGCTGGCAGGGGTTACAATGAGCAGTTCTTC.

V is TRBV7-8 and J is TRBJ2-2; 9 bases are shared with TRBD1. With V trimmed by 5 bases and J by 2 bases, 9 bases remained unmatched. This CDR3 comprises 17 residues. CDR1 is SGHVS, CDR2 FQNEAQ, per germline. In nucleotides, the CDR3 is TGTGCCAGCAGCGCAACCGGGACAGGGAAAAACACCGGGGAGCTGTTTTTT. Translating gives CASSATGTGKNTGELFF.

Here the CDR3 reads CASSLDRSYGYTF. As DNA, the CDR3 is TGCGCCAGCAGCTTGGACAGGTCCTATGGCTACACCTTC. The chain carries TRBV5-1 and TRBJ1-2; the D gene is possibly TRBD1 (5 bases). The CDR3 covers 13 residues. Germline lookup yields CDR1 SGHRS and CDR2 YFSETQ. The V and J ends lost 0 bases and 4 bases respectively, with 7 bases between them.

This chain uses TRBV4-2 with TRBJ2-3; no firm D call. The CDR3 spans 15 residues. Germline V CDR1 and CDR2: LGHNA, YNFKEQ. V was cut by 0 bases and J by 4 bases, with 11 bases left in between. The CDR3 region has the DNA TGTGCCAGCAGCCAAGATACGGGTCGGTCAGATACGCAGTATTTT. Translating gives CASSQDTGRSDTQYF.

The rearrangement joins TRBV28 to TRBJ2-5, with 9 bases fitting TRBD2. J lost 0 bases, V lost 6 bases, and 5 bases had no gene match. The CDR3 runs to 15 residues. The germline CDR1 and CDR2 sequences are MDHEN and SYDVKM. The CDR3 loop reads CASSQLAGDQETQYF. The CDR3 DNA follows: TGTGCCAGCAGCCAACTAGCGGGCGACCAAGAGACCCAGTACTTC.

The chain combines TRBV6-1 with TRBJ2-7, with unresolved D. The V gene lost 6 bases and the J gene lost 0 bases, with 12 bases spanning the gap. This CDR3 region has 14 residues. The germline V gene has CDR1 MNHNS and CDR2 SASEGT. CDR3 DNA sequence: TGTGCCAGCAGCACTGACCCATCCTCCTACGAGCAGTACTTC. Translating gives CASSTDPSSYEQYF.

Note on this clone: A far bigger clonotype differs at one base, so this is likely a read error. DNA for the CDR3: TGTGCCAGCAGTGAGAGAGCGACAAGCTCCTACGAGCAGTACTTC. Translating gives CASSERATSSYEQYF. The J gene is TRBJ2-5, the V gene TRBV6-6; D is ambiguous. The last part of the DNA fits TRBJ2-7 better; the J call may be wrong. Germline V gives CDR1 MNHNY, CDR2 SVGAGI (reference sequence). The CDR3 totals 15 residues.

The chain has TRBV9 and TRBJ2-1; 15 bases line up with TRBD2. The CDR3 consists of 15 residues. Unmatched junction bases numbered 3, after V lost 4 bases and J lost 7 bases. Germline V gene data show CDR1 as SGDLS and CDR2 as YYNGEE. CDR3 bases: TGTGCCAGCAGCCCGGGGACTAGCGGGGGGAATGAGCAGTTCTTC. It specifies CASSPGTSGGNEQFF.

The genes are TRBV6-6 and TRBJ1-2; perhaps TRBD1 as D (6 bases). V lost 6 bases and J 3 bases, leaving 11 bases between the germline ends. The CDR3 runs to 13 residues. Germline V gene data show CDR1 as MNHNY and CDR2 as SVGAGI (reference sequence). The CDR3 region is CASRRGADYGYTF. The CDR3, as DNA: TGTGCCAGCAGGCGGGGGGCAGACTATGGCTACACCTTC.

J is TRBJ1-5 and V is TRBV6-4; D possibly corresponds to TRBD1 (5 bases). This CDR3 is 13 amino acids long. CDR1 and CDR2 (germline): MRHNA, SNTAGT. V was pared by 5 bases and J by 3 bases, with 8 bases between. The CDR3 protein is CASSLGDNQPQHF. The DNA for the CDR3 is TGTGCCAGCAGTTTGGGGGACAATCAGCCCCAGCATTTT.

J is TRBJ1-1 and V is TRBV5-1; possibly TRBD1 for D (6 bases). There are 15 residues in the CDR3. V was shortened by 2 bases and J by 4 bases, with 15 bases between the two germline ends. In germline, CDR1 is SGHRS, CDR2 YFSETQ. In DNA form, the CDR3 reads TGCGCCAGCAGCTTCGGACAGACCCGAAGCACTGAAGCTTTCTTT. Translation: CASSFGQTRSTEAFF.

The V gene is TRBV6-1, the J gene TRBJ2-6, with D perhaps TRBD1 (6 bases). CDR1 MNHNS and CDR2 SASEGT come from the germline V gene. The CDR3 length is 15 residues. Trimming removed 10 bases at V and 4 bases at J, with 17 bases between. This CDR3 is CATKTGSGGANVLTF. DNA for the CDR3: TGTGCCACCAAAACAGGGTCGGGAGGGGCCAACGTCCTGACTTTC.

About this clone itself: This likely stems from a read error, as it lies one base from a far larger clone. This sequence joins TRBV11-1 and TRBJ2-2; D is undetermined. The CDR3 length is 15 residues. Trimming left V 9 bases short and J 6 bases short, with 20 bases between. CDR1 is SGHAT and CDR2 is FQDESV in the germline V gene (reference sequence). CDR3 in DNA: TGTGCCAGACTTCGTCCTCCGGCTCGCGCCGGGGAGCTGTTTTTT. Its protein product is CARLRPPARAGELFF.

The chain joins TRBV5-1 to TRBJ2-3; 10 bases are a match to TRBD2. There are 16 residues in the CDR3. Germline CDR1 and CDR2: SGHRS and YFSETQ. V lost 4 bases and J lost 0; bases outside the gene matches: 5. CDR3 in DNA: TGCGCCAGCAGCGCGAGACTAGCGGGTAGCACAGATACGCAGTATTTT. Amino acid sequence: CASSARLAGSTDTQYF.